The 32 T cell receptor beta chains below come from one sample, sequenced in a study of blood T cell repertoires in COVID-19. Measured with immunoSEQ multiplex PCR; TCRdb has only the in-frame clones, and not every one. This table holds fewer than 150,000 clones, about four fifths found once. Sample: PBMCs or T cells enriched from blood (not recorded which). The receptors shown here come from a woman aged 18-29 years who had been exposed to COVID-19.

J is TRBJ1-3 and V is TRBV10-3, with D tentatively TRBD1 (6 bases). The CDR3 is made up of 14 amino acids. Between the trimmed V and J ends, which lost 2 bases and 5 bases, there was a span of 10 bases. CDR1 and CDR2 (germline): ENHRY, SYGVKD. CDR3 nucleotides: TGTGCCATCAGTGAGCTTCAGGGGAGAAACACCATATATTTT. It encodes CAISELQGRNTIYF.

This chain's CDR3 is CATQRGQLAGRFYPGETQYF. The CDR3 region has the DNA TGTGCCACCCAAAGGGGTCAACTAGCGGGACGTTTTTATCCCGGTGAGACCCAGTACTTC. The gene calls are TRBV3-1 (or the pseudogene TRBV3-2) and TRBJ2-5; TRBD2 agrees at 10 bases. The V gene end was trimmed by 10 bases and the J gene end by 5 bases; junction bases not matched to a gene: 28. In germline, CDR1 is LGHDT, CDR2 YNNKEL (reference sequence). This CDR3 is 20 amino acids long.

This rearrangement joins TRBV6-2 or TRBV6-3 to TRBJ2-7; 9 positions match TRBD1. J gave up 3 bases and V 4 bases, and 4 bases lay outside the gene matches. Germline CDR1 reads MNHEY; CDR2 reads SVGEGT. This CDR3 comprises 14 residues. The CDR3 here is CASSLPGQGYEQYF. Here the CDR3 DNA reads TGTGCCAGCAGTTTACCGGGACAGGGCTACGAGCAGTACTTC.

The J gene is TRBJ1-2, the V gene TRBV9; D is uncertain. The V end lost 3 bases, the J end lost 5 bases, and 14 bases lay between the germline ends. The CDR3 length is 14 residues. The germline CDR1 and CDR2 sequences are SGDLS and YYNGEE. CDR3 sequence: CASSGLGRQYGYTF. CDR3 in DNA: TGTGCCAGCAGCGGCCTGGGCAGGCAGTATGGCTACACCTTC.

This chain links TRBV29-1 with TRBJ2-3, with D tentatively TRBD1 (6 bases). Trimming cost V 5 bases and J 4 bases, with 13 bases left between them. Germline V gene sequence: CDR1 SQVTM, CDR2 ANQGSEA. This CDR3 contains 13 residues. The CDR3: CSVQIGQSDTQYF. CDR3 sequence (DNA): TGCAGCGTTCAAATCGGACAGTCAGATACGCAGTATTTT.

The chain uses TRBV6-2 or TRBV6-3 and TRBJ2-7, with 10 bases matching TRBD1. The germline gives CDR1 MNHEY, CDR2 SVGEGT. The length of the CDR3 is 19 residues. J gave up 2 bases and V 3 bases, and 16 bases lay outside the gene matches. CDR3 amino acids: CASSYNSGPGQGIAYEQYF. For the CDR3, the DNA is TGTGCCAGCAGTTATAATTCGGGCCCGGGACAGGGGATCGCCTACGAGCAGTACTTC.

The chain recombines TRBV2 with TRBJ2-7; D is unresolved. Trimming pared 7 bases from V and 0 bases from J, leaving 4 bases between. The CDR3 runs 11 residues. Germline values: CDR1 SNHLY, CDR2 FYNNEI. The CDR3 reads CASTGSYEQYF. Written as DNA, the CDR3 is TGTGCCAGCACGGGCTCCTACGAGCAGTACTTC.

CDR3 coding DNA: TGTGCCAGCAGCCCGGACACGGCCAATGAGCAGTTCTTC. Amino acids: CASSPDTANEQFF. The rearrangement links TRBV3-1 (or the pseudogene TRBV3-2) to TRBJ2-1; possible D gene TRBD1, 5 bases. Trimming removed 4 bases at V and 6 bases at J, with 10 bases between. The CDR3 totals 13 residues. CDR1 and CDR2 (germline): LGHDT, YNNKEL (reference sequence).

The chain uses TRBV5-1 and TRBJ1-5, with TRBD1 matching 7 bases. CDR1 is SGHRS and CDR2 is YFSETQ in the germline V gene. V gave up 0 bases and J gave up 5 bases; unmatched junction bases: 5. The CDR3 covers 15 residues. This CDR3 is CASSLVGDSHQPQHF. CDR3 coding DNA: TGCGCCAGCAGCTTGGTGGGGGACAGTCATCAGCCCCAGCATTTT.

CDR3 amino acids: CASSLGTDYNYGYTF. DNA for the CDR3: TGTGCCAGCAGTCTAGGGACAGATTATAACTATGGCTACACCTTC. The chain carries TRBV28 and TRBJ1-2; the match to TRBD1 covers 7 bases. The CDR3 is made up of 15 amino acids. The J segment lost 1 base and the V segment lost 5 bases, leaving 7 bases of the junction unmatched. The germline V gene encodes CDR1 MDHEN and CDR2 SYDVKM.

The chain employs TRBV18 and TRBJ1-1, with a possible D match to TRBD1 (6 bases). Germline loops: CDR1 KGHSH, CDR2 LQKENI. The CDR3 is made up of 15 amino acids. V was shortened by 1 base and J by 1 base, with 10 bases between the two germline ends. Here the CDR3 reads CASSPLETGNTEAFF. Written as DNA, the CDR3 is TGTGCCAGCTCACCACTCGAGACAGGGAACACTGAAGCTTTCTTT.

The CDR3 bases are TGTGCCAGCAGTTTAATGGGCGGGGCGAACACCGGGGAGCTGTTTTTT. It codes for CASSLMGGANTGELFF. The rearrangement uses TRBV5-6 and TRBJ2-2; D might be TRBD2 (6 bases). The length of the CDR3 is 16 residues. Germline lookup yields CDR1 SGHDT and CDR2 YYEEEE. Trimming shortened V by 5 bases and J by 0 bases, and 14 bases separated the two germline ends.

CDR3 amino acids: CASSQPTSGGQETQYF. For the CDR3, the DNA is TGCGCCAGCAGCCAACCGACTAGCGGGGGGCAAGAGACCCAGTACTTC. J is TRBJ2-5 and V is TRBV4-1; 13 bases agree with TRBD2. The CDR3 has 16 residues. V shed 2 bases, J shed 2 bases, and the junction held 2 bases outside the gene matches. Germline CDR1 MGHRA, CDR2 YSYEKL.

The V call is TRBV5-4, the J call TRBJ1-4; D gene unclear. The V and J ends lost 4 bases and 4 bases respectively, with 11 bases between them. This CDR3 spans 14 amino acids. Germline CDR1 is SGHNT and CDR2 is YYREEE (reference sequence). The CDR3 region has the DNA TGTGCCAGCAGCATCGATCACGGTAATGAAAAACTGTTTTTT. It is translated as CASSIDHGNEKLFF.

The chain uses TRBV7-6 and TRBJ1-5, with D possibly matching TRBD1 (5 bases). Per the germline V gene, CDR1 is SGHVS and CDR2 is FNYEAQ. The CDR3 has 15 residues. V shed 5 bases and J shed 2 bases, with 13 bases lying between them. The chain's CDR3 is CASSQGGMGNQPQHF. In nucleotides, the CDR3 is TGTGCCAGCAGCCAGGGAGGGATGGGCAATCAGCCCCAGCATTTT.

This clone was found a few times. CDR3: CAWSLTRTSSGNTIYF. The CDR3, as DNA: TGTGCCTGGAGTCTTACGAGGACAAGCTCTGGAAACACCATATATTTT. The V and J genes are TRBV30 and TRBJ1-3; possibly TRBD1 for D (5 bases). This CDR3 contains 16 residues. Deletions cut 2 bases from V and 0 bases from J, with 14 bases between. CDR1 and CDR2 (germline): GTSNPN, SVGIG (reference sequence).

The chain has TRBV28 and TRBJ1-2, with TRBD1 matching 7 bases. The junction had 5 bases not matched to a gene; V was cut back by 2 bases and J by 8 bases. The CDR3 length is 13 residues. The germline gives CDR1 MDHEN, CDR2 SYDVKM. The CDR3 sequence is CASSLNRGRGYTF. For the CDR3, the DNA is TGTGCCAGCAGTTTAAACAGGGGCAGAGGCTACACCTTC.

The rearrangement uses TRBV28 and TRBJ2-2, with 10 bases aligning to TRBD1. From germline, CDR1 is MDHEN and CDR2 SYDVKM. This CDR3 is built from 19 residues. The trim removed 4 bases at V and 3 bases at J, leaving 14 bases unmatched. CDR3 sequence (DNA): TGTGCCAGCAGTTCACGACAGGGGGCCAGTAATTATCACACCGGGGAGCTGTTTTTT. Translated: CASSSRQGASNYHTGELFF.

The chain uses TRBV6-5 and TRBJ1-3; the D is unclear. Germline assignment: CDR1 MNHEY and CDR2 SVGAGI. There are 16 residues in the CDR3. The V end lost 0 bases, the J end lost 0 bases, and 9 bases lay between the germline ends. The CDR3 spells CASSYSALRSGNTIYF. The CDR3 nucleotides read TGTGCCAGCAGTTACTCAGCCCTCCGCTCTGGAAACACCATATATTTT.

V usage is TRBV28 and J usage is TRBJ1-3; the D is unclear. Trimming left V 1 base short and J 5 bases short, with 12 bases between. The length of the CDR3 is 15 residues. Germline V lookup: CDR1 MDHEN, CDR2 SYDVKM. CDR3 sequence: CASSLFRSVRNTIYF. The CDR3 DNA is TGTGCCAGCAGTTTATTTCGCAGTGTAAGAAACACCATATATTTT.

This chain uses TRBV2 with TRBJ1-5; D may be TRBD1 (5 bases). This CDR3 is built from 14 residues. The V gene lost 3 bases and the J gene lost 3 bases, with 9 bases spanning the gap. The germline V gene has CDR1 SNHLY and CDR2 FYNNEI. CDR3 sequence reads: CASSEGHNNQPQHF. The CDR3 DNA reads TGTGCCAGCAGTGAGGGGCACAACAATCAGCCCCAGCATTTT.

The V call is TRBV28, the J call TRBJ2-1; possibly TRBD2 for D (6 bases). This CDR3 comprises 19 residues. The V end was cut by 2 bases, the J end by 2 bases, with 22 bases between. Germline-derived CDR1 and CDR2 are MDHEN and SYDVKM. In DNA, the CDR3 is TGTGCCAGCAGTTTAATGAGGAGGGGAGTGGAGCGGCCCTACAATGAGCAGTTCTTC. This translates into CASSLMRRGVERPYNEQFF.

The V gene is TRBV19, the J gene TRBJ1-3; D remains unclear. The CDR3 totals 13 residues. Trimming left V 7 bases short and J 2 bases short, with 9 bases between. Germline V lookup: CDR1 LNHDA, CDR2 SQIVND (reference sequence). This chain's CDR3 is CASTYRTGNTIYF. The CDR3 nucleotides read TGTGCCAGTACTTATAGAACTGGAAACACCATATATTTT. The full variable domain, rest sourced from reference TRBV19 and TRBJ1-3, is DGGITQSPKYLFRKEGQNVTLSCEQNLNHDAMYWYRQDPGQGLRLIYYSQIVNDFQKGDIAEGYSVSREKKESFPLTVTSAQKNPTAFYLCASTYRTGNTIYFGEGSWLTVV.

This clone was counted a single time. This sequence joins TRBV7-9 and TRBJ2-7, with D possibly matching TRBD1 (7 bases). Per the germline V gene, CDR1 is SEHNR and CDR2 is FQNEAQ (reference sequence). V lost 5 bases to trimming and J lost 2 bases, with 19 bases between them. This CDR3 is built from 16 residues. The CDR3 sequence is CASSPPRQGGTYEQYF. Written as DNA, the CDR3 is TGTGCCAGCAGCCCACCCCGACAGGGAGGAACCTACGAGCAGTACTTC.

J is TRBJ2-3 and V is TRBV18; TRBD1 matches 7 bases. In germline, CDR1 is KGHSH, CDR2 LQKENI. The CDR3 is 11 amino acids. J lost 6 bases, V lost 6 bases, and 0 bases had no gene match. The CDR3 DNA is TGTGCCAGCTCCAGGGGGGATACGCAGTATTTT. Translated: CASSRGDTQYF.

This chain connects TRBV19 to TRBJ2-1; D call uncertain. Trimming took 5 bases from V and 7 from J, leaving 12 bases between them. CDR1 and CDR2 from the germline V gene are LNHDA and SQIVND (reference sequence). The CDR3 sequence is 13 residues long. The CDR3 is CASSQPGLNEQFF. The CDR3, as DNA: TGTGCCAGTAGTCAACCGGGTCTTAATGAGCAGTTCTTC.

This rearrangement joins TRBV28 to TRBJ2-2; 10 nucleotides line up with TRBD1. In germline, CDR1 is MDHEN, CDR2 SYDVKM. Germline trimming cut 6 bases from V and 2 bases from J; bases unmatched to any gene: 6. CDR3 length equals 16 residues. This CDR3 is CASSSGQGQNTGELFF. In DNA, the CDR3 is TGTGCCAGCAGCTCGGGACAGGGGCAAAACACCGGGGAGCTGTTTTTT. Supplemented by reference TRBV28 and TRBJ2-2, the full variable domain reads DVKVTQSSRYLVKRTGEKVFLECVQDMDHENMFWYRQDPGLGLRLIYFSYDVKMKEKGDIPEGYSVSREKKERFSLILESASTNQTSMYLCASSSGQGQNTGELFFGEGSRLTVL.

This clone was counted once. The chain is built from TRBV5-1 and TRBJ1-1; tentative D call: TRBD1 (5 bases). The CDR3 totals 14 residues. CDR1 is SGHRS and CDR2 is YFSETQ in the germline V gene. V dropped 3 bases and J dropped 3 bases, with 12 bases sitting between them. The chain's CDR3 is CASSSMGGDTEAFF. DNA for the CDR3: TGCGCCAGCAGCTCTATGGGGGGAGACACTGAAGCTTTCTTT. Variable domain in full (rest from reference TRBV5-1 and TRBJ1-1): KAGVTQTPRYLIKTRGQQVTLSCSPISGHRSVSWYQQTPGQGLQFLFEYFSETQRNKGNFPGRFSGRQFSNSRSEMNVSTLELGDSALYLCASSSMGGDTEAFFGQGTRLTVV.

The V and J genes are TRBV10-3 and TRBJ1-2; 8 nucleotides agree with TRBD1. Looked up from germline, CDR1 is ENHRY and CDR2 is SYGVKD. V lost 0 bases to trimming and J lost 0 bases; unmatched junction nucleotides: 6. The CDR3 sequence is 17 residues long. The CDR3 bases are TGTGCCATCAGTGAGTCGACCCCGGACAGGGCTAACTATGGCTACACCTTC. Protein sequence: CAISESTPDRANYGYTF.

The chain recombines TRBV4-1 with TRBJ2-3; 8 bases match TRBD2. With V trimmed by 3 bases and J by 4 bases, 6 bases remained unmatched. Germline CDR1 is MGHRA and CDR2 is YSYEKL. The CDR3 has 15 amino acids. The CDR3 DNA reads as TGCGCCAGCAGCCATCCCGGACTAGCAGCAGATACGCAGTATTTT. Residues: CASSHPGLAADTQYF.

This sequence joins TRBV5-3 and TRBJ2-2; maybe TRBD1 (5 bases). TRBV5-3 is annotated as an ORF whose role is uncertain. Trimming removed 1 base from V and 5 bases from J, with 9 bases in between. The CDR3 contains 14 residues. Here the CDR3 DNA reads TGTGCCAGAAGCTTGACTGGGGCGACCGGGGAGCTGTTTTTT. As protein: CARSLTGATGELFF.

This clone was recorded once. In nucleotides, the CDR3 is TGTGCCAGTAGTCCAGGGGCTAGCAATCAGCCCCAGCATTTT. It translates to CASSPGASNQPQHF. The V gene is TRBV19, the J gene TRBJ1-5, with D possibly TRBD1 on 6 matching bases. V lost 5 bases, J lost 0 bases, and 8 bases lay in between. The CDR3 contains 14 residues. Germline-derived CDR1 and CDR2 are LNHDA and SQIVND (reference sequence).